This T cell receptor (beta chain) is from a study of cytomegalovirus exposure and HLA in healthy donors. CDR3 size: 14 residues. Germline V CDR1 and CDR2: MDHEN, SYDVKM. V was pared by 6 bases and J by 1 base, with 12 bases between. Points on this clone: The antigen remains unidentified.

The PCR had 60 Vbeta and 13 Jbeta primers. Generated by immunoSEQ multiplex PCR, the TCRdb table keeps only in-frame clones and is missing some. The data hold around 130,000 clones, with approximately 85% observed a single time. Findings of the study overall: As confirmed in vitro, a few CMV-associated chains were specific for CMV antigens. Judged likely to be a sequencing artifact was a cluster of highly shared sequence variants.

The receptor was isolated from a young woman in good health and CMV-seropositive. The chain has TRBV28 and TRBJ1-1; D gene unclear. Sequenced material: PBMCs. The CDR3 is CASSSVSPNTEAFF. CDR3 DNA sequence: TGTGCCAGCAGCTCCGTAAGCCCGAACACTGAAGCTTTCTTT.